The 18 T cell receptor beta chains presented below share a single source sample, sequenced in a study of breast tumors, draining lymph nodes, adjacent tissues. Breast cancer patients provided tissue from their axillary draining lymph nodes. TCRdb processed the multiplex PCR reads anew with MiXCR; each CDR3 protein has one entry. The repertoire holds 160,000 or so distinct CDR3 sequences, with 33% as singletons. The sequenced sample was axillary lymph node tissue. Receptors originate from a female donor with breast cancer. Some clones in this sample may be carry-over from other donors' samples.

The J gene is TRBJ2-1, the V gene TRBV24-1; TRBD1 is a possible D gene (7 bases). Trimming shortened V by 0 bases and J by 5 bases, and 19 bases separated the two germline ends. The CDR3 spans 18 residues. Germline CDR1 KGHDR, CDR2 SFDVKD. The CDR3 region is CATSDLAGQLARDNEQFF. The CDR3 bases are TGTGCCACCAGTGATTTGGCGGGACAGCTAGCCCGTGACAATGAGCAGTTCTTC.

A few counts support this clonotype. The CDR3 is CSVAPGRNTEAFF. As DNA, the CDR3 is TGCAGCGTTGCTCCAGGGAGGAACACTGAAGCTTTCTTT. The chain joins TRBV29-1 to TRBJ1-1, with D possibly matching TRBD1 (5 bases). This CDR3 has 13 amino acids. Trimming stripped 4 bases from V and 1 base from J, with 10 bases between. Germline-derived CDR1 and CDR2 are SQVTM and ANQGSEA.

Notes on this clonotype: This may stem from a read error, because a much larger clone lies one nucleotide away. This chain links TRBV20-1 with TRBJ2-7; 7 bases are shared with TRBD2. Germline lookup yields CDR1 DFQATT and CDR2 SNEGSKA (reference sequence). This CDR3 spans 15 amino acids. The CDR3 DNA sequence: TGCAGTGCGAGCACGCTCAGCGGGATGACCTACGGGCAGTACTTC. Translating gives CSASTLSGMTYGQYF.

Concerning this clonotype itself: A much larger clone lies a single base off, so this may be a read error. V and J are TRBV7-9 and TRBJ1-1; 8 nucleotides agree with TRBD1. Per germline, CDR1 SEHNR and CDR2 FQNEAQ (reference sequence). V shed 6 bases, J shed 4 bases, and the junction held 7 bases outside the gene matches. The CDR3 sequence is 14 residues long. For the CDR3, the DNA is TGTGCCAGCAGTTTGGACAGGGTGGCCACTGAAGCTTTCTTT. This sequence encodes CASSLDRVATEAFF.

In this sample, this clonotype turned up many times. The chain employs TRBV9 and TRBJ2-1, with 7 bases matching TRBD1. The CDR3 runs to 15 residues. CDR1 and CDR2 from the germline V gene are SGDLS and YYNGEE. V was pared by 3 bases and J by 2 bases, with 5 bases of the junction left unmatched. The DNA for the CDR3 is TGTGCCAGCAGCGGGCGACAGGGTACCTACAATGAGCAGTTCTTC. Amino acids: CASSGRQGTYNEQFF.

This clonotype was observed a few times. This rearrangement joins TRBV28 to TRBJ2-2; D call uncertain. Germline assignment: CDR1 MDHEN and CDR2 SYDVKM. The CDR3 is made up of 14 amino acids. V lost 8 bases, J lost 3 bases, and 13 bases lay in between. CDR3 coding DNA: TGTGCCAGCGGTCGGCGGCGCGACACCGGGGAGCTGTTTTTT. As protein: CASGRRRDTGELFF. Full variable domain (outside the CDR3, taken from reference TRBV28 and TRBJ2-2): DVKVTQSSRYLVKRTGEKVFLECVQDMDHENMFWYRQDPGLGLRLIYFSYDVKMKEKGDIPEGYSVSREKKERFSLILESASTNQTSMYLCASGRRRDTGELFFGEGSRLTVL.

Worth noting for this clonotype: Since a much larger clone is just one base distant, this may be a read error. The J gene is TRBJ2-3, the V gene TRBV30; D remains unclear. Germline loops: CDR1 GTSNPN, CDR2 SVGIG (reference sequence). The CDR3 length is 14 residues. CDR3 loop: CTWAGSLSTDTQYF. The CDR3 nucleotides read TGTACCTGGGCCGGATCCTTGAGCACAGATACGCAGTATTTT.

This clonotype was counted at least ten times. The chain couples TRBV3-1 to TRBJ2-5; 7 nucleotides align to TRBD2. The germline gives CDR1 LGHDT, CDR2 YNNKEL (reference sequence). V lost 4 bases, J lost 5 bases, and 10 bases stayed unmatched. CDR3 size: 15 residues. The CDR3 is CASSRWVVGGETQYF. In DNA form, the CDR3 reads TGTGCCAGCAGCCGGTGGGTCGTGGGGGGGGAGACCCAGTACTTC.

This clonotype was recorded only once. V is TRBV11-2 and J is TRBJ1-5; TRBD1 is a possible D gene (5 bases). The V end was cut by 1 base, the J end by 11 bases, with 18 bases between. CDR1 and CDR2 (germline): SGHAT, FQNNGV. CDR3 length: 15 residues. The CDR3 nucleotides read TGTGCCAGCAGCTTAGGTGCGGGGCCCCAAGAGACCCAGCATTTT. Translated, it gives CASSLGAGPQETQHF.

This clonotype was detected ten times or more. This chain joins TRBV12-3 or TRBV12-4 and TRBJ2-1, with 7 positions matching TRBD2. V trimming: 2 bases; J trimming: 2 bases; junction bases outside the gene matches: 3. The CDR3 length is 15 residues. CDR3 loop: CASSLRRETYNEQFF. In DNA, the CDR3 is TGTGCCAGCAGTTTACGGCGGGAGACCTACAATGAGCAGTTCTTC.

The chain recombines TRBV19 with TRBJ1-1, with D unresolved. Germline V lookup: CDR1 LNHDA, CDR2 SQIVND (reference sequence). Trimming removed 3 bases at V and 0 bases at J, with 11 bases between. This CDR3 contains 15 residues. As DNA, the CDR3 is TGTGCCAGTAGTATTTGGCCCAGAATGAACACTGAAGCTTTCTTT. Encoded protein: CASSIWPRMNTEAFF.

Details on this clonotype: A much larger clonotype is one base distant, so this may be a read error. Here the CDR3 reads CACTDRGEGNEQFF. The CDR3 bases are TGTGCCTGTACTGATAGGGGGGAGGGCAATGAGCAGTTCTTC. The rearrangement uses TRBV19 and TRBJ2-1; D possibly corresponds to TRBD2 (7 bases). Germline CDR1 and CDR2: LNHDA and SQIVND (reference sequence). V was clipped by 11 bases and J by 6 bases, with 20 bases between them. This CDR3 has 14 amino acids.

This clonotype came up many times. This chain links TRBV10-3 with TRBJ1-3, with D possibly TRBD1 on 5 matching bases. V was pared by 6 bases and J by 0 bases, with 15 bases between. The CDR3 covers 16 residues. Germline V CDR1 and CDR2: ENHRY, SYGVKD. CDR3 in DNA: TGTGCCATCAGCACCCGGGACGTGAGCTCTGGAAACACCATATATTTT. Translated: CAISTRDVSSGNTIYF.

This clonotype has a count of ten or more. J is TRBJ2-7 and V is TRBV7-9; D is tentatively TRBD1 or TRBD2 (6 bases each). Germline V gene sequence: CDR1 SEHNR, CDR2 FQNEAQ (reference sequence). V was shortened by 7 bases and J by 1 base, with 14 bases between the two germline ends. CDR3 size: 14 residues. DNA of the CDR3: TGTGCCAGCACCGAGGGGGGTGGGTCCTACGAGCAGTACTTC. Protein: CASTEGGGSYEQYF.

This clonotype was observed many times. The V gene is TRBV20-1, the J gene TRBJ2-1; D unresolved. The germline V gene has CDR1 DFQATT and CDR2 SNEGSKA (reference sequence). The V gene lost 0 bases and the J gene lost 3 bases, with 12 bases spanning the gap. The CDR3 totals 15 residues. The CDR3 reads CSARDEIAYYNEQFF. The CDR3 nucleotides are TGCAGTGCTAGAGATGAGATAGCCTACTACAATGAGCAGTTCTTC.

This clonotype occurred many times. The chain joins TRBV6-5 to TRBJ2-7, with D possibly TRBD2 on 6 matching bases. The CDR3 has 13 amino acids. Germline V gene sequence: CDR1 MNHEY, CDR2 SVGAGI. V lost 2 bases to trimming and J lost 7 bases, with 12 bases between them. CDR3 nucleotides: TGTGCCAGCAGTTACGCCGGGAGTCGGGAGCAGTACTTC. Its protein is CASSYAGSREQYF.

The chain carries TRBV6-6 and TRBJ1-1; D is undetermined. Germline lookup yields CDR1 MNHNY and CDR2 SVGAGI (reference sequence). V gave up 2 bases and J gave up 4 bases, with 5 bases separating them. The CDR3 spans 12 residues. As DNA, the CDR3 is TGTGCCAGCAGTTACGGTAGCACTGAAGCTTTCTTT. Its translation: CASSYGSTEAFF.

This chain links TRBV7-8 with TRBJ2-1, with TRBD2 matching 13 bases. Germline-derived CDR1 and CDR2 are SGHVS and FQNEAQ. CDR3 length equals 18 residues. The V and J ends lost 5 bases and 2 bases, in that order; junction bases with no gene match: 9. The CDR3 protein is CASSPWTSGSAPYNEQFF. DNA of the CDR3: TGTGCCAGCAGCCCTTGGACTAGCGGGAGTGCGCCCTACAATGAGCAGTTCTTC.